This TCR beta chain was sequenced for a study of Tregs in tolerant kidney transplant recipients (dated by TCRdb to the late 2010s). Notes on the research overall: TCRbeta sequencing was used in the study to identify donor-specific regulatory T cells before combined kidney and bone marrow transplantation, and the identified cells were then tracked after transplant. Several methods of expanding Tregs specific for an allogeneic donor were compared by TCRbeta repertoire sequencing in a few healthy controls.

Remarks on this clone: No cognate antigen has been identified for it. Nothing much larger sits one base from this clone, and base qualities are not available.

Genomic DNA was extracted from sorted cells with the QIAGEN DNeasy Blood and Tissue Kit for TCRbeta CDR3 sequencing. High-throughput TCRbeta CDR3 sequencing, which included PCR amplification with bias correction and internal controls, was done commercially through immunoSEQ. As for how the authors treated the data: Unique productive TCRbeta sequences were defined by CDR3 nucleotide sequence where primers matched, otherwise by CDR3 amino acid sequence with Vbeta and Jbeta genes. To correct for sorting error, sequences found in more than one sorted population at a frequency ratio of 2:1 or less were discarded, and the remaining shared sequences were assigned to the population with the higher frequency. A sequence counted as donor-reactive if, in CFSE-low cells, the sequence had a frequency of at least 0.01% and was expanded at least 5-fold compared with unstimulated cells. Repertoire divergence was quantified by Jensen-Shannon divergence using the top 100 TCRbeta sequences ranked by frequency. For samples with multiple sequencing runs, sorting error was corrected separately for each run before the runs were pooled. Imported from immuneACCESS, the table was reduced by TCRdb to in-frame sequences with V and J called. These copies leave out some clones; in studies compared against another copy, an unresolved V gene accounts for under half, and the cause of the remainder is not known. V and J calls and clone size are copied from that table; D and trimming were computed from the DNA. The sample contains roughly 70,000 clones, 84% of them found a single time. The ten largest clones add up to roughly 4.9% of the sample.

Unstimulated Tregs (CD4+CD25+CD127-), CD4+ non-Tregs (CD4+CD25-), CD4 and CD8 cells were FACS-sorted from thawed PBMCs. Healthy control blood was obtained either as purchased buffy coats or from healthy volunteers. Healthy control blood was separated into PBMCs by Ficoll density gradient and cryopreserved, and patient PBMCs were collected both before and after transplant. Study-wide conclusions, independent of this receptor: The study was limited by small patient numbers, and the findings need validation in larger populations and under other immunosuppression protocols. Expanding Tregs with activated donor B cells appeared to identify the most biologically relevant and donor-specific TCRbeta repertoire. Biological reproducibility was not directly addressed, though technical replication error appeared minimal.

The sequenced material came from CD4+ T cells from blood. The clonotype was recovered from a human donor in good health.

The CDR3 region: CASSSQAMGQGAGYEQYF. The DNA reads TGTGCCAGCAGCTCACAAGCGATGGGACAGGGGGCCGGCTACGAGCAGTACTTC. The sequence joins TRBV7-2 to TRBJ2-7, and TRBD1 aligns with 12 junction nucleotides. V is cut back by 4 bases and J by 3 bases, with 13 bases in the junction unmatched. Sequences SGHTA (CDR1) and FQGNSA (CDR2) are obtained from the germline V gene. Including cysteine and phenylalanine, the CDR3 has 18 amino acids. The kept DNA is CDR3 alone, 54 bases in frame from the first base. The entire variable domain, with the stretches around the CDR3 drawn from the reference TRBV7-2 and TRBJ2-7 proteins, is GAGVSQSPSNKVTEKGKDVELRCDPISGHTALYWYRQSLGQGLEFLIYFQGNSAPDKSGLPSDRFSAERTGGSVSTLTIQRTQQEDSAVYLCASSSQAMGQGAGYEQYFGPGTRLTVT.